A single sample gave rise to the 15 T cell receptor beta chains below, sequenced in a study of cytomegalovirus exposure and HLA in healthy donors. In the PCR, 60 Vbeta and 13 Jbeta primers were used. Assay used: immunoSEQ multiplex PCR; TCRdb lists only in-frame clones, some missing. The sample holds under 200,000 clones; roughly 60% are singletons and the top ten take 2.5% to 3%. Sequencing was performed on PBMCs. Every receptor here comes from a man aged 35 to 55 in good health and CMV-seronegative.

The rearrangement uses TRBV5-1 and TRBJ1-1, with D tentatively TRBD1 (6 bases). Germline V gene sequence: CDR1 SGHRS, CDR2 YFSETQ. This CDR3 region has 15 residues. V lost 0 bases and J 4 bases, leaving 13 bases between the germline ends. The CDR3 is CASSLVGAGVTEAFF. The CDR3 coding sequence is TGCGCCAGCAGCTTGGTGGGGGCAGGGGTCACTGAAGCTTTCTTT.

The chain is built from TRBV2 and TRBJ2-5; a weak D match, TRBD2 (6 bases). V was clipped by 6 bases and J by 5 bases, with 22 bases between them. The germline gives CDR1 SNHLY, CDR2 FYNNEI. The CDR3 extends over 16 amino acids. CDR3: CASRPELSMGRETQYF. The CDR3 region has the DNA TGTGCCAGCAGGCCGGAGTTAAGTATGGGGAGGGAGACCCAGTACTTC.

J is TRBJ1-1 and V is TRBV19, with D maybe TRBD1 (5 bases). Germline V gene data show CDR1 as LNHDA and CDR2 as SQIVND (reference sequence). CDR3 length: 15 amino acids. Trimming pared 6 bases from V and 3 bases from J, leaving 17 bases between. CDR3: CASREGQRSDTEAFF. CDR3 DNA sequence: TGTGCCAGTAGGGAGGGGCAGAGATCGGACACTGAAGCTTTCTTT.

The chain uses TRBV18 and TRBJ2-6, with 9 bases matching TRBD1. Looked up from germline, CDR1 is KGHSH and CDR2 is LQKENI. Germline trimming cut 6 bases from V and 2 bases from J; bases unmatched to any gene: 8. This CDR3 has 17 amino acids. CDR3 amino acids: CASSPFRQGAGANVLTF. The CDR3, as DNA: TGTGCCAGCTCTCCCTTTCGACAGGGGGCTGGGGCCAACGTCCTGACTTTC.

The genes are TRBV7-8 and TRBJ1-1, with D possibly TRBD1 on 6 matching bases. Trimming left V 1 base short and J 11 bases short, with 14 bases between. The CDR3 sequence is 13 residues long. Germline CDR1 is SGHVS and CDR2 is FQNEAQ. CDR3 bases: TGTGCCAGCAGCTTAGGGGGGACACCGGGCGCTTTCTTT. It specifies CASSLGGTPGAFF.

This rearrangement joins TRBV5-4 to TRBJ2-7; TRBD2 matches at 8 bases. Trimming cost V 5 bases and J 5 bases; bases outside gene matches: 6. Germline-derived CDR1 and CDR2 are SGHNT and YYREEE (reference sequence). The CDR3 consists of 13 residues. The CDR3 loop reads CASSYERGNEQYF. The CDR3 DNA sequence: TGTGCCAGCAGTTATGAGCGGGGGAACGAGCAGTACTTC. The complete variable domain, with remaining parts taken from reference TRBV5-4 and TRBJ2-7, reads ETGVTQSPTHLIKTRGQQVTLRCSSQSGHNTVSWYQQALGQGPQFIFQYYREEENGRGNFPPRFSGLQFPNYSSELNVNALELDDSALYLCASSYERGNEQYFGPGTRLTVT.

This clone was seen a handful of times. The chain couples TRBV4-1 to TRBJ1-5; D remains ambiguous. Germline-derived CDR1 and CDR2 are MGHRA and YSYEKL. The CDR3 is made up of 14 amino acids. V was shortened by 3 bases and J by 5 bases, with 11 bases between the two germline ends. CDR3 nucleotide sequence: TGCGCCAGCAGCCACCCCGGGAACGATCAGCCCCAGCATTTT. Residues: CASSHPGNDQPQHF.

The J gene is TRBJ2-7, the V gene TRBV19, with 7 bases lining up with TRBD1. V gave up 4 bases and J gave up 3 bases; unmatched junction bases: 6. The CDR3 covers 14 residues. Germline V gene data show CDR1 as LNHDA and CDR2 as SQIVND (reference sequence). The CDR3 protein is CASSRPGQHYEQYF. Written as DNA, the CDR3 is TGTGCCAGTAGTAGACCGGGACAGCACTACGAGCAGTACTTC.

This sequence joins TRBV6-5 and TRBJ2-7, with TRBD1 as a possible D gene (7 bases). Trimming took off 5 bases at V and 1 base at J, with 12 bases between the two ends. CDR1 and CDR2 (germline): MNHEY, SVGAGI. The CDR3 extends over 14 amino acids. The CDR3 protein is CASSARGESYEQYF. CDR3 DNA sequence: TGTGCCAGCAGTGCCAGGGGGGAATCCTACGAGCAGTACTTC.

Turning to this clone: The identical CDR3 is also encoded by other nucleotide sequences in the sample. The chain uses TRBV27 and TRBJ2-7; D may be TRBD1 (5 bases). Germline CDR1 MNHEY, CDR2 SMNVEV (reference sequence). CDR3 length: 13 residues. Trimming removed 1 base at V and 3 bases at J, with 7 bases between. The CDR3 loop is CASSLLRGYEQYF. In nucleotides, the CDR3 is TGTGCCAGCAGTTTATTAAGGGGCTACGAGCAGTACTTC.

This clone was seen a single time. This chain links TRBV9 with TRBJ1-1, with a tentative D call TRBD1 (6 bases). Looked up from germline, CDR1 is SGDLS and CDR2 is YYNGEE. The CDR3 is 14 residues long. The V end lost 4 bases, the J end lost 4 bases, and 14 bases lay between the germline ends. CDR3 loop: CASSLQEGGTEAFF. The CDR3 DNA follows: TGTGCCAGCAGCTTACAGGAAGGGGGCACTGAAGCTTTCTTT. Using reference TRBV9 and TRBJ1-1 for the parts outside the CDR3, the full variable domain is DSGVTQTPKHLITATGQRVTLRCSPRSGDLSVYWYQQSLDQGLQFLIQYYNGEERAKGNILERFSAQQFPDLHSELNLSSLELGDSALYFCASSLQEGGTEAFFGQGTRLTVV.

This chain joins TRBV6-5 and TRBJ2-7; 9 bases are shared with TRBD1. The germline V gene encodes CDR1 MNHEY and CDR2 SVGAGI. Losses at the gene ends were 6 bases for V and 8 bases for J; bases not matched to a gene: 14. CDR3 size: 15 residues. The CDR3 loop reads CASRDTGTGFKKQYF. The CDR3 DNA is TGTGCCAGCAGGGACACCGGGACAGGGTTCAAAAAGCAGTACTTC.

This clone has more than one count but fewer than ten. J is TRBJ2-2 and V is TRBV11-2; D may be TRBD2 (5 bases). Germline V lookup: CDR1 SGHAT, CDR2 FQNNGV. There are 15 residues in the CDR3. Trimming removed 0 bases at V and 7 bases at J, with 12 bases between. CDR3 DNA sequence: TGTGCCAGCAGCTTAGATCATCGGAGCGGCGGGGAGCTGTTTTTT. Protein sequence: CASSLDHRSGGELFF.

This chain joins TRBV6-6 and TRBJ1-6; TRBD1 matches 7 bases. The V gene end was trimmed by 8 bases and the J gene end by 4 bases; junction bases not matched to a gene: 5. This CDR3 region has 14 residues. The germline gives CDR1 MNHNY, CDR2 SVGAGI (reference sequence). This chain's CDR3 is CASRGTAYNSPLHF. CDR3 sequence (DNA): TGTGCCAGCCGAGGGACAGCGTATAATTCACCCCTCCACTTT.

The rearrangement links TRBV2 to TRBJ1-2; TRBD1 matches at 9 bases. Trimming cost V 4 bases and J 7 bases; bases outside gene matches: 16. In germline, CDR1 is SNHLY, CDR2 FYNNEI. The CDR3 contains 17 residues. The CDR3 region is CASSGARDRDIPGGYTF. CDR3 coding DNA: TGTGCCAGCAGTGGCGCCCGGGACAGGGATATACCGGGTGGCTACACCTTC.